The sequence of this TCR beta chain was determined in a study of technical replicates of blood from a handful of donors. V shed 6 bases and J shed 4 bases, with 17 bases lying between them. Germline values: CDR1 SGHRS, CDR2 YFSETQ. The CDR3 is 14 residues long. TCRdb keeps only in-frame clones here, not all; method: immunoSEQ multiplex PCR. The sample lists 60,000 to 95,000 clones; around 91% were seen once. The source is a human donor in good health. Some clones in this sample may be carry-over from other donors' samples. The chain carries TRBV5-1 and TRBJ2-7, with D perhaps matching TRBD2 (5 bases). The sequenced sample was T cells isolated from PBMCs. The CDR3 is CASTKEVPSYEQYF. As DNA, the CDR3 is TGCGCCAGCACGAAGGAGGTACCCTCTTACGAGCAGTACTTC.